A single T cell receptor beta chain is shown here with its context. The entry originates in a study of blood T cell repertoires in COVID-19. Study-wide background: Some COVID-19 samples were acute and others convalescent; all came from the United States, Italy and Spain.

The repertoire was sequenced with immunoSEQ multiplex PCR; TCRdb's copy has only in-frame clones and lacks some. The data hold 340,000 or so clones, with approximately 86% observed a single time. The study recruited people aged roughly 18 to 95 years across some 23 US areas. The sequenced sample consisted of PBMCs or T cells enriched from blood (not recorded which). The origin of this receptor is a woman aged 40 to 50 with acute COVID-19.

CDR3 bases: TGTGCCAGCAGTCAGGGGGTAACTCCACGATTAAACACTGAAGCTTTCTTT. Residues: CASSQGVTPRLNTEAFF. This chain uses TRBV28 with TRBJ1-1; TRBD1 matches 7 bases. Germline CDR1 reads MDHEN; CDR2 reads SYDVKM. This CDR3 is built from 17 residues. The V and J ends lost 5 bases and 2 bases, in that order; junction bases with no gene match: 14.